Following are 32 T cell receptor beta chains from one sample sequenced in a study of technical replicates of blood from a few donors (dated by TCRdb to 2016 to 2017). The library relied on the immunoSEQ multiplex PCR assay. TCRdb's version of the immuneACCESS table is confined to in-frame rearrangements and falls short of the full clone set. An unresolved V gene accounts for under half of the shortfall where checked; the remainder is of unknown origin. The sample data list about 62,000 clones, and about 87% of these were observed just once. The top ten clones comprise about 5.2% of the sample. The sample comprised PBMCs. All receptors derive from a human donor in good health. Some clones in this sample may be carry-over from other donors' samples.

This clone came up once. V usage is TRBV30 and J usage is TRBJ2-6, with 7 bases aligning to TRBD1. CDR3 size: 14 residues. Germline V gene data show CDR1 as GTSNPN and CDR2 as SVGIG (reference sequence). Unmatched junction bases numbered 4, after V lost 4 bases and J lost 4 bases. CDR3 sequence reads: CAWTTGAGANVLTF. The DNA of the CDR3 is TGTGCCTGGACCACAGGGGCCGGGGCCAACGTCCTGACTTTC. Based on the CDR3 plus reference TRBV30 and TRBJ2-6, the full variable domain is SQTIHQWPATLVQPVGSPLSLECTVEGTSNPNLYWYRQAAGRGLQLLFYSVGIGQISSEVPQNLSASRPQDRQFILSSKKLLLSDSGFYLCAWTTGAGANVLTFGAGSRLTVL.

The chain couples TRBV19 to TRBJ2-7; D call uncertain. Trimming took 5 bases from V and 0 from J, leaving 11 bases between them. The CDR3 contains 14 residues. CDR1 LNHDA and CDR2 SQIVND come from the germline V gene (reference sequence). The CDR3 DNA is TGTGCCAGTAGTGGTCGGTTCCTCTCCTACGAGCAGTACTTC. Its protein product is CASSGRFLSYEQYF.

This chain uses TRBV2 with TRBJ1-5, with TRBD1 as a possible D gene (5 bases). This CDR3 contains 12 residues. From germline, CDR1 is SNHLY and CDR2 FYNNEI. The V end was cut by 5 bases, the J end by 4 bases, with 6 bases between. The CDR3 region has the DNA TGTGCCAGCAGTCCAGGGAATCAGCCCCAGCATTTT. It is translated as CASSPGNQPQHF.

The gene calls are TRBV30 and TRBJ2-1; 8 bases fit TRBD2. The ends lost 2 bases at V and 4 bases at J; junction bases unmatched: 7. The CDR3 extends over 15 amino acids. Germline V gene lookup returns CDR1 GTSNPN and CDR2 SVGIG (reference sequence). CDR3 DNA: TGTGCCTGGAGTAGAGGCGGGAGGACTTACAATGAGCAGTTCTTC. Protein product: CAWSRGGRTYNEQFF.

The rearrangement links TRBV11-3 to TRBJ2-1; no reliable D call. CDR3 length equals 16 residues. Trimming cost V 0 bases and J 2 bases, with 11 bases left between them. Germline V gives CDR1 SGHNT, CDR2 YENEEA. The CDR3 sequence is CASSLDTGYPYNEQFF. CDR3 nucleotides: TGTGCCAGCAGCTTAGATACCGGGTATCCCTACAATGAGCAGTTCTTC.

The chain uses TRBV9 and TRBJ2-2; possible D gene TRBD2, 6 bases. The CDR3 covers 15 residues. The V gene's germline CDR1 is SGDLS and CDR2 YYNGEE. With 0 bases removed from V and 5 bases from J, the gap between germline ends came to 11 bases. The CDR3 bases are TGTGCCAGCAGCGTAGTGCCCGGAGGGACCGGGGAGCTGTTTTTT. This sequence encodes CASSVVPGGTGELFF.

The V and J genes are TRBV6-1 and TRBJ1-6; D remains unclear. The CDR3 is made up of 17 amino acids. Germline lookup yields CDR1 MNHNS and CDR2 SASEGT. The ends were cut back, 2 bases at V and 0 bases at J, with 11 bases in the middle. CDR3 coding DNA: TGTGCCAGCAGTGAATATCCACCTAGCTCCTATAATTCACCCCTCCACTTT. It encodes CASSEYPPSSYNSPLHF.

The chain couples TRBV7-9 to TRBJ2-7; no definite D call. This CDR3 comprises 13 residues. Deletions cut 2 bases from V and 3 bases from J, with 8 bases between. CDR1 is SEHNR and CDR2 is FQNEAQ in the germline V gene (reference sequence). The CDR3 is CASSLSSSYEQYF. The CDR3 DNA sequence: TGTGCCAGCAGCTTAAGTAGCAGCTACGAGCAGTACTTC.

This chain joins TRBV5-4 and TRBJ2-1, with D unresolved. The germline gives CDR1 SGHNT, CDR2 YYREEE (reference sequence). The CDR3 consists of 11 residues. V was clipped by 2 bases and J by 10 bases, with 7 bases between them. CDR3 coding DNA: TGTGCCAGCAGCTTTGCTGGCGAGCAGTTCTTC. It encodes CASSFAGEQFF.

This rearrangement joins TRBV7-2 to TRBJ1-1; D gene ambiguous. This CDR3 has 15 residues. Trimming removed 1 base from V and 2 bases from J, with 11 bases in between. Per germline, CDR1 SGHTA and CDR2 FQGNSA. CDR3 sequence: CASSLVALSNTEAFF. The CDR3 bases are TGTGCCAGCAGCTTAGTTGCTCTATCAAACACTGAAGCTTTCTTT.

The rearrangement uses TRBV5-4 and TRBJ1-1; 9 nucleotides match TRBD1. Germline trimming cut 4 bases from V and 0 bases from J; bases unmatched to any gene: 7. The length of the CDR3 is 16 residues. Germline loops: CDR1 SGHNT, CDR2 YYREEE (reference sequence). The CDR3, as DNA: TGTGCCAGCAGCCCAGGGACAGGGATAATGAACACTGAAGCTTTCTTT. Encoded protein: CASSPGTGIMNTEAFF.

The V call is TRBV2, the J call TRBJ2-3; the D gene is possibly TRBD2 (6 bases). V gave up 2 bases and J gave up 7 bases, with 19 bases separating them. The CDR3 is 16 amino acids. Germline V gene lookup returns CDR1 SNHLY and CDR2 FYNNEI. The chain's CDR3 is CASSERERQGGNTQYF. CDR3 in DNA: TGTGCCAGCAGTGAACGGGAGAGGCAGGGTGGGAATACGCAGTATTTT.

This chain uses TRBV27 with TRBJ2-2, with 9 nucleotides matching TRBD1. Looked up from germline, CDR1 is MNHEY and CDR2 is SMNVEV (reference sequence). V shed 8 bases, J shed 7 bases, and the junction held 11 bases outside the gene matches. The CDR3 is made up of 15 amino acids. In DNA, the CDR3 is TGTGCCAGCCGCCGGGACAGGGATGTGGGCGGGGAGCTGTTTTTT. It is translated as CASRRDRDVGGELFF.

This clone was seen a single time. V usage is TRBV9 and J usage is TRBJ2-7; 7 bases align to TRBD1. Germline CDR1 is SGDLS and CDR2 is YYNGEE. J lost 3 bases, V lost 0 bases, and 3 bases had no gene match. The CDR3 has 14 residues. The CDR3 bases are TGTGCCAGCAGCGTAGGGACAGGCGACTACGAGCAGTACTTC. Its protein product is CASSVGTGDYEQYF.

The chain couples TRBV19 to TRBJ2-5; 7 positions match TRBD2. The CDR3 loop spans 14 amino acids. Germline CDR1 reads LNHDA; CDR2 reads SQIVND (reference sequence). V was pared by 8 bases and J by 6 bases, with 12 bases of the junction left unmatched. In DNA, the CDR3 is TGTGCCAGTGCCGGTGAGGGAGGGCCCAAGACCCAGTACTTC. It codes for CASAGEGGPKTQYF. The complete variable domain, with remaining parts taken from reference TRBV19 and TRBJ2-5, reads DGGITQSPKYLFRKEGQNVTLSCEQNLNHDAMYWYRQDPGQGLRLIYYSQIVNDFQKGDIAEGYSVSREKKESFPLTVTSAQKNPTAFYLCASAGEGGPKTQYFGPGTRLLVL.

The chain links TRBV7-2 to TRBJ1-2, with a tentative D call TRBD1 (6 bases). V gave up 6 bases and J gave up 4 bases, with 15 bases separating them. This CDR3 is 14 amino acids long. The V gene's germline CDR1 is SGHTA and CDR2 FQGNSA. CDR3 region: CASRGRGTPYGYTF. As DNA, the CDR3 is TGTGCCAGCAGGGGTAGGGGGACACCCTATGGCTACACCTTC.

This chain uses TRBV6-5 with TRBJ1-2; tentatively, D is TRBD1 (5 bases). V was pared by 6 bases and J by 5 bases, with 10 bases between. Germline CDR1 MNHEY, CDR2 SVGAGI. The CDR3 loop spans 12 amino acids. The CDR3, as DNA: TGTGCCAGCAGCGACAGCGTTTATGGCTACACCTTC. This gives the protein CASSDSVYGYTF.

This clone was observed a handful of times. CDR3 DNA: TGTGCCAGCAGTCCAGGATTGCTTGGGCCCCAGCATTTT. Protein product: CASSPGLLGPQHF. V gene TRBV7-2 combines with J gene TRBJ1-5, with D unclear. Deletions cut 6 bases from V and 9 bases from J, with 15 bases between. The CDR3 has 13 amino acids. Germline V lookup: CDR1 SGHTA, CDR2 FQGNSA.

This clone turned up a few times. The CDR3 coding sequence is TGTGCCATCAGCACAGGATCGGATGGCTACACCTTC. This gives the protein CAISTGSDGYTF. The gene calls are TRBV10-3 and TRBJ1-2, with D maybe TRBD1 (5 bases). This CDR3 comprises 12 residues. Germline CDR1 ENHRY, CDR2 SYGVKD. V was pared by 6 bases and J by 6 bases, with 11 bases between.

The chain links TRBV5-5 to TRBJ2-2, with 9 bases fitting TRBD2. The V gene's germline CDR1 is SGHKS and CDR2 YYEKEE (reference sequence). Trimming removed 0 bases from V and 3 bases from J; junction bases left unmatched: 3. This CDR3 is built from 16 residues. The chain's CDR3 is CASSLASGAHTGELFF. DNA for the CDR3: TGTGCCAGCAGCTTGGCTAGCGGGGCTCACACCGGGGAGCTGTTTTTT.

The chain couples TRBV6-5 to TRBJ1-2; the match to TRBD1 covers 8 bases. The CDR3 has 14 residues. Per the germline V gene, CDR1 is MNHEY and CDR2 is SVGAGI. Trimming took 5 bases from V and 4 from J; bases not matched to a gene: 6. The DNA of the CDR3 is TGTGCCAGCAGTACCGGGACAGGTACCTATGGCTACACCTTC. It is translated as CASSTGTGTYGYTF.

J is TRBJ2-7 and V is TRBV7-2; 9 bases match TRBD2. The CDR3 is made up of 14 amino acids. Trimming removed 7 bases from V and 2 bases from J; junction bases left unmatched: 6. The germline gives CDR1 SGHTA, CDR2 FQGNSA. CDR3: CASTPSGVAYEQYF. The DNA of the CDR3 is TGTGCCAGCACCCCTAGCGGGGTTGCCTACGAGCAGTACTTC.

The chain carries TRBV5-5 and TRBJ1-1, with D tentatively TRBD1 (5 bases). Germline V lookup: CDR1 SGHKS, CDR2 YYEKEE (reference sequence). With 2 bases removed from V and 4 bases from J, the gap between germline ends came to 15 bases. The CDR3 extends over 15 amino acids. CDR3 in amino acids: CASSLSGRQGTEAFF. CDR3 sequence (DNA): TGTGCCAGCAGCTTATCTGGGCGGCAGGGCACTGAAGCTTTCTTT.

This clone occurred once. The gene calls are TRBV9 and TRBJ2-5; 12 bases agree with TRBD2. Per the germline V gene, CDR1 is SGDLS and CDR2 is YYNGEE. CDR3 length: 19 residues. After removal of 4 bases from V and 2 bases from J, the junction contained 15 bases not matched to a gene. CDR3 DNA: TGTGCCAGCAGCAGAGCGGCTAGCGGGGGGGGTGGGTCTCAAGAGACCCAGTACTTC. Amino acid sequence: CASSRAASGGGGSQETQYF.

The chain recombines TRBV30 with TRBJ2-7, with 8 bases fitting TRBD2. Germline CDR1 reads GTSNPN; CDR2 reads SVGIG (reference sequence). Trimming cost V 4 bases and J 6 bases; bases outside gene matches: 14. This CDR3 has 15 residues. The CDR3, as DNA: TGTGCCTGGACTCAAAAAGGACTAGCTGGGGGCGAGCAGTACTTC. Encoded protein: CAWTQKGLAGGEQYF.

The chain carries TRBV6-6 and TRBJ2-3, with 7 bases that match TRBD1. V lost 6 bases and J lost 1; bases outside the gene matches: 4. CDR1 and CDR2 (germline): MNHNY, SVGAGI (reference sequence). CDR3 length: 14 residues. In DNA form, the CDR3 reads TGTGCCAGCAGCCCCGGACAGGGCACAGATACGCAGTATTTT. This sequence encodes CASSPGQGTDTQYF.

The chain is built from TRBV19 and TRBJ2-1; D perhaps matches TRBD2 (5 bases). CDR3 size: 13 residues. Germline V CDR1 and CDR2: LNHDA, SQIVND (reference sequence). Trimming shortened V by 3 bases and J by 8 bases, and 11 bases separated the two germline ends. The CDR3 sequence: CASSMREIDEQFF. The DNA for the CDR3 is TGTGCCAGTAGTATGAGGGAGATCGATGAGCAGTTCTTC.

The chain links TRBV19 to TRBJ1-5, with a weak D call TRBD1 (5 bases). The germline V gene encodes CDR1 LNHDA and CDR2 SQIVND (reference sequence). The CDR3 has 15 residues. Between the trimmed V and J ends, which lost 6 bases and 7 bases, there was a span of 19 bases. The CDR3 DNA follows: TGTGCCAGTAGAAGTGGAGACAGAAAAACCCAGCCCCAGCATTTT. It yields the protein CASRSGDRKTQPQHF.

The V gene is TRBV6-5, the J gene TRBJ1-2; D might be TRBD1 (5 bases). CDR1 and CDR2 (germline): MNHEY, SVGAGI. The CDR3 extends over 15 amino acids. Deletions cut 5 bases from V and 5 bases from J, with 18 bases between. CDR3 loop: CASSPSVLGAYGYTF. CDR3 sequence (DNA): TGTGCCAGCAGTCCTTCCGTTTTAGGGGCGTATGGCTACACCTTC.

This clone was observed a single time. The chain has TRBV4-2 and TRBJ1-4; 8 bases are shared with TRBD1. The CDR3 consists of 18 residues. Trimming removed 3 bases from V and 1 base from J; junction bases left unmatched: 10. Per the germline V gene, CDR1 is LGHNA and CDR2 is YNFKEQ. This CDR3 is CASSQLGAGGGTNEKLFF. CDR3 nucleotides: TGTGCCAGCAGCCAGCTAGGGGCAGGGGGCGGAACTAATGAAAAACTGTTTTTT.

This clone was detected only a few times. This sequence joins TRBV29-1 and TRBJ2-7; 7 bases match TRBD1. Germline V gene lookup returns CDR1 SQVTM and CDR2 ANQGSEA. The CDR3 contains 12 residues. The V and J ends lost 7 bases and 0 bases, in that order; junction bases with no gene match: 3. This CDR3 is CSARDSSYEQYF. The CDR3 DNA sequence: TGCAGCGCCCGGGACAGCTCCTACGAGCAGTACTTC.

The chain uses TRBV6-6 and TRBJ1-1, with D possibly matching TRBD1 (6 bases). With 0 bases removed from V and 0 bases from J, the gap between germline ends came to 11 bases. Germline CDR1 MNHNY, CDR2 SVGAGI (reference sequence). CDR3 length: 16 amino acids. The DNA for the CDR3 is TGTGCCAGCAGTTACTCGAAAGGACAGATGAACACTGAAGCTTTCTTT. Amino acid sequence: CASSYSKGQMNTEAFF.